The present TCR beta chain was sequenced within a study of CD8 T cells in Susac syndrome. The CDR3 has 14 residues. The germline CDR1 and CDR2 sequences are SGHAT and FQDESV (reference sequence). The V end was cut by 4 bases, the J end by 3 bases, with 12 bases between. Roughly 0.45 to 1 ug RNA was reverse transcribed with random hexamers. TCRdb re-derived calls from the immunoSEQ multiplex PCR reads in MiXCR, one entry per CDR3 protein. The data hold around 200,000 distinct CDR3 sequences, with around nine tenths observed a single time. The sequenced sample consisted of CD8+ T cells from PBMCs. The chain combines TRBV11-1 with TRBJ1-2, with unresolved D. This receptor was taken from a human donor with multiple sclerosis. CDR3 loop: CASSSRETDYGYTF. CDR3 nucleotide sequence: TGTGCCAGCAGCTCACGGGAGACGGACTATGGCTACACCTTC.